This TCR beta chain appears in the sequencing data of a study of identical twins. Findings and caveats of the study: Cross-sectional statistics underpinned the conclusions; the same donors were not followed.

In TCRdb, the 5' RACE reads were re-called with MiXCR into one record per CDR3 protein. The sample includes fewer than 650,000 distinct CDR3 sequences, around 7.4% of them seen just once. CDR3 length: 15 residues. J gave up 0 bases and V 7 bases, and 6 bases lay outside the gene matches. Germline CDR1 and CDR2: SGHRS and YFSETQ. This clonotype showed up just a few times. Its antigen is undetermined. The same sample was also used in a study of yellow fever vaccine responses in identical twins. From that paper: Each twin's T cell response to the vaccine was reported to look partly convergent and partly personalized.

The sequence came from a young woman in good health. Sample: PBMCs. The chain uses TRBV5-1 and TRBJ1-3; 8 bases line up with TRBD1. The CDR3 region is CASETGELSGNTIYF. In DNA, the CDR3 is TGCGCCAGCGAGACAGGGGAACTCTCTGGAAACACCATATATTTT.